The 31 T cell receptor beta chains in this list originate from one sample, sequenced in a study of CD8+ T cells in alopecia areata. RNA extraction and reverse transcription yielded cDNA as sequencing template. Measured with immunoSEQ multiplex PCR; TCRdb has only the in-frame clones, and not every one. The sample lists roughly 150,000 clones, roughly 50% occurring once. What was sequenced was CD4+ T cells sorted from blood. The receptors originated from a human donor in good health.

The chain carries TRBV7-6 and TRBJ1-3, with 7 positions matching TRBD1. The CDR3 consists of 15 residues. The germline V gene encodes CDR1 SGHVS and CDR2 FNYEAQ. V shed 5 bases and J 4 bases; nucleotides not matched to a gene: 8. The CDR3 loop is CASSRPGQKGNTIYF. For the CDR3, the DNA is TGTGCCAGCAGCCGCCCGGGACAGAAAGGAAACACCATATATTTT.

The chain carries TRBV29-1 and TRBJ2-1; 8 bases are a match to TRBD2. The CDR3 length is 13 residues. Germline CDR1 and CDR2: SQVTM and ANQGSEA. The V segment lost 7 bases and the J segment 3 bases; nucleotides outside the gene matches: 5. Here the CDR3 reads CSGKRELYNEQFF. CDR3 DNA sequence: TGCAGCGGTAAGCGGGAGCTCTACAATGAGCAGTTCTTC.

This clone was recorded once. V is TRBV30 and J is TRBJ2-2, with 7 nucleotides matching TRBD2. After removal of 3 bases from V and 3 bases from J, the junction contained 13 bases not matched to a gene. CDR1 GTSNPN and CDR2 SVGIG come from the germline V gene (reference sequence). This CDR3 is 17 amino acids long. The CDR3 protein is CAWRPTSVWGDTGELFF. The CDR3 DNA reads as TGTGCCTGGAGGCCAACTAGCGTCTGGGGGGACACCGGGGAGCTGTTTTTT.

The CDR3 here is CASSPPLYRLGFQETQYF. The CDR3 coding sequence is TGTGCCAGCAGTCCACCCCTTTATCGTCTGGGGTTTCAAGAGACCCAGTACTTC. The chain combines TRBV7-8 with TRBJ2-5, with D unresolved. Trimming took 6 bases from V and 2 from J, leaving 25 bases between them. The CDR3 loop spans 18 amino acids. Germline CDR1 reads SGHVS; CDR2 reads FQNEAQ.

This clone was seen a handful of times. CDR3 amino acids: CASSLAGQGVGEQYF. As DNA, the CDR3 is TGTGCCAGCAGTTTAGCGGGACAGGGGGTCGGCGAGCAGTACTTC. This chain joins TRBV27 and TRBJ2-7, with 11 bases identical to TRBD1. The CDR3 runs to 15 residues. The germline CDR1 and CDR2 sequences are MNHEY and SMNVEV (reference sequence). V shed 2 bases, J shed 6 bases, and the junction held 6 bases outside the gene matches.

The chain links TRBV28 to TRBJ2-6, with 7 bases fitting TRBD1. The V gene end was trimmed by 6 bases and the J gene end by 1 base; junction bases not matched to a gene: 6. The germline V gene has CDR1 MDHEN and CDR2 SYDVKM. The CDR3 sequence is 16 residues long. The CDR3 DNA sequence: TGTGCCAGCAGCGCCCACAGGGGATCTGGGGCCAACGTCCTGACTTTC. It yields the protein CASSAHRGSGANVLTF. Full variable domain (outside the CDR3, taken from reference TRBV28 and TRBJ2-6): DVKVTQSSRYLVKRTGEKVFLECVQDMDHENMFWYRQDPGLGLRLIYFSYDVKMKEKGDIPEGYSVSREKKERFSLILESASTNQTSMYLCASSAHRGSGANVLTFGAGSRLTVL.

The chain employs TRBV10-3 and TRBJ2-7, with D possibly being TRBD1 (6 bases). The V end lost 8 bases, the J end lost 0 bases, and 8 bases lay between the germline ends. This CDR3 region has 12 residues. Germline V gene sequence: CDR1 ENHRY, CDR2 SYGVKD. For the CDR3, the DNA is TGTGCCATCCGGACAGTCTCCTACGAGCAGTACTTC. Translation gives CAIRTVSYEQYF.

V usage is TRBV14 and J usage is TRBJ2-5, with D unresolved. The V gene lost 3 bases and the J gene lost 5 bases, with 7 bases spanning the gap. The CDR3 contains 12 residues. CDR1 is SGHDN, CDR2 FVKESK, per germline. CDR3 sequence reads: CASSHGRETQYF. CDR3 bases: TGTGCCAGCAGCCATGGAAGGGAGACCCAGTACTTC.

This rearrangement joins TRBV30 to TRBJ1-2; 10 positions match TRBD1. The CDR3 runs 14 residues. CDR1 is GTSNPN, CDR2 SVGIG, per germline (reference sequence). Losses at the gene ends were 4 bases for V and 4 bases for J; bases not matched to a gene: 6. The CDR3 here is CAWTKDRGGYGYTF. The DNA of the CDR3 is TGTGCCTGGACCAAGGACAGGGGGGGCTATGGCTACACCTTC.

The chain couples TRBV6-5 to TRBJ2-7; tentative D call: TRBD2 (6 bases). The germline V gene has CDR1 MNHEY and CDR2 SVGAGI. This CDR3 is built from 14 residues. Trimming pared 7 bases from V and 2 bases from J, leaving 15 bases between. The CDR3 protein is CASNRGAGTYEQYF. The CDR3 DNA is TGTGCCAGCAATCGCGGGGCGGGTACCTACGAGCAGTACTTC.

The rearrangement joins TRBV10-3 to TRBJ1-1, with a possible D match to TRBD1 (5 bases). The CDR3 runs 13 residues. Germline V gene lookup returns CDR1 ENHRY and CDR2 SYGVKD. Deletions cut 7 bases from V and 1 base from J, with 10 bases between. As DNA, the CDR3 is TGTGCCATCACAGGGCAGGCGAACACTGAAGCTTTCTTT. This translates into CAITGQANTEAFF.

The rearrangement joins TRBV29-1 to TRBJ2-7; D is perhaps TRBD1 (6 bases). V dropped 6 bases and J dropped 5 bases, with 8 bases sitting between them. The CDR3 has 10 amino acids. The germline gives CDR1 SQVTM, CDR2 ANQGSEA. The CDR3: CSVWDNEQYF. The CDR3 DNA follows: TGCAGCGTCTGGGACAACGAGCAGTACTTC.

This clone occurred a few times. The V call is TRBV5-1, the J call TRBJ1-2; the match to TRBD1 covers 8 bases. This CDR3 has 14 amino acids. The V segment lost 3 bases and the J segment 2 bases; nucleotides outside the gene matches: 3. The germline V gene encodes CDR1 SGHRS and CDR2 YFSETQ. In DNA, the CDR3 is TGCGCCAGCAGCTGGGCAGGGGGCAACTATGGCTACACCTTC. This sequence encodes CASSWAGGNYGYTF.

This clone has ten or more counts. J is TRBJ1-2 and V is TRBV18; D unclear. With 2 bases removed from V and 2 bases from J, the gap between germline ends came to 6 bases. This CDR3 has 13 residues. The V gene's germline CDR1 is KGHSH and CDR2 LQKENI. In nucleotides, the CDR3 is TGTGCCAGCTCACCAGCGGTCAACTATGGCTACACCTTC. As protein: CASSPAVNYGYTF.

The chain is built from TRBV25-1 and TRBJ2-7, with a tentative D call TRBD1 (6 bases). CDR1 and CDR2 from the germline V gene are MGHDK and SYGVNS. There are 17 residues in the CDR3. The V end lost 7 bases, the J end lost 4 bases, and 26 bases lay between the germline ends. DNA of the CDR3: TGTGCCAGCACCCCTGGGGGTACAGGGACATCGAAGTACGAGCAGTACTTC. Protein sequence: CASTPGGTGTSKYEQYF.

V usage is TRBV13 and J usage is TRBJ2-7; D perhaps matches TRBD2 (6 bases). This CDR3 contains 14 residues. Per germline, CDR1 PRHDT and CDR2 FYEKMQ (reference sequence). The V end lost 5 bases, the J end lost 1 base, and 12 bases lay between the germline ends. CDR3 sequence reads: CASSLRRGSYEQYF. CDR3 DNA: TGTGCCAGCAGCCTACGGCGGGGATCCTACGAGCAGTACTTC.

The chain combines TRBV28 with TRBJ2-5; D is perhaps TRBD2 (6 bases). V dropped 2 bases and J dropped 7 bases, with 14 bases sitting between them. Per germline, CDR1 MDHEN and CDR2 SYDVKM. The CDR3 has 14 amino acids. Here the CDR3 DNA reads TGTGCCAGCAGTTTAGAGGCGGGACGCGGGACCCAGTACTTC. It is translated as CASSLEAGRGTQYF.

The rearrangement uses TRBV29-1 and TRBJ2-7, with TRBD2 matching 11 bases. The V segment lost 3 bases and the J segment 4 bases; nucleotides outside the gene matches: 8. The CDR3 extends over 15 amino acids. Germline V gene lookup returns CDR1 SQVTM and CDR2 ANQGSEA. Written as DNA, the CDR3 is TGCAGCGTTGAGGGCACTAGCGGGAGAGGGTACGAGCAGTACTTC. Protein: CSVEGTSGRGYEQYF.

The chain couples TRBV29-1 to TRBJ1-5; D unclear. V was shortened by 4 bases and J by 0 bases, with 7 bases between the two germline ends. Germline assignment: CDR1 SQVTM and CDR2 ANQGSEA. The CDR3 loop spans 13 amino acids. The CDR3 region is CSVAVDSNQPQHF. In DNA, the CDR3 is TGCAGCGTTGCAGTAGATAGCAATCAGCCCCAGCATTTT.

The sample holds a few counts of this clone. The J gene is TRBJ2-7, the V gene TRBV5-6; the D is unclear. CDR3 size: 14 residues. In germline, CDR1 is SGHDT, CDR2 YYEEEE. Trimming pared 3 bases from V and 6 bases from J, leaving 16 bases between. The CDR3 loop is CASSWVGFLGEQYF. The CDR3 DNA reads as TGTGCCAGCAGCTGGGTGGGGTTCCTGGGCGAGCAGTACTTC.

This sequence joins TRBV29-1 and TRBJ2-2; 8 bases match TRBD2. From germline, CDR1 is SQVTM and CDR2 ANQGSEA. CDR3 length: 17 residues. The V segment lost 1 base and the J segment 2 bases; nucleotides outside the gene matches: 9. The chain's CDR3 is CSVEVRAGETNTGELFF. CDR3 coding DNA: TGCAGCGTTGAAGTTCGAGCGGGGGAAACCAACACCGGGGAGCTGTTTTTT.

This clone appeared a single time. The chain is built from TRBV5-1 and TRBJ2-7; 10 nucleotides agree with TRBD2. The CDR3 runs to 16 residues. V shed 0 bases and J 0 bases; nucleotides not matched to a gene: 3. CDR1 and CDR2 from the germline V gene are SGHRS and YFSETQ. Here the CDR3 DNA reads TGCGCCAGCAGCTTGGAGGCTAGCGGGAGCTCCTACGAGCAGTACTTC. Translated: CASSLEASGSSYEQYF.

This clone was found a few times. J is TRBJ2-7 and V is TRBV9, with D possibly TRBD1 on 5 matching bases. This CDR3 contains 14 residues. CDR1 and CDR2 from the germline V gene are SGDLS and YYNGEE. V lost 0 bases and J lost 2, with 9 bases in between. CDR3 sequence (DNA): TGTGCCAGCAGCGTAGGGCAGGGTACCTACGAGCAGTACTTC. As protein: CASSVGQGTYEQYF.

Only a few counts were recorded for this clone. This rearrangement joins TRBV29-1 to TRBJ2-1, with 7 bases that match TRBD1. V gave up 6 bases and J gave up 7 bases; unmatched junction bases: 9. The CDR3 covers 13 residues. Looked up from germline, CDR1 is SQVTM and CDR2 is ANQGSEA. The CDR3 region is CSVMGDRANEQFF. CDR3 nucleotides: TGCAGCGTGATGGGTGACAGGGCTAATGAGCAGTTCTTC.

This clone was seen a few times. The chain is built from TRBV29-1 and TRBJ1-5; possible D gene TRBD1, 5 bases. The CDR3 runs to 14 residues. Trimming shortened V by 4 bases and J by 3 bases, and 13 bases separated the two germline ends. From germline, CDR1 is SQVTM and CDR2 ANQGSEA. The CDR3, as DNA: TGCAGCGTTGTGGTCCCAGGGAACAATCAGCCCCAGCATTTT. It is translated as CSVVVPGNNQPQHF.

The gene calls are TRBV18 and TRBJ2-3, with 10 bases identical to TRBD1. With 5 bases clipped from V and 4 bases from J, the junction kept 9 bases outside the gene matches. Germline V gene data show CDR1 as KGHSH and CDR2 as LQKENI. The CDR3 is made up of 16 amino acids. CDR3 bases: TGTGCCAGCTCAACGCCGGAGGGACAGGGGCCAGATACGCAGTATTTT. It specifies CASSTPEGQGPDTQYF.

The V gene is TRBV5-6, the J gene TRBJ1-2; a weak D match, TRBD1 (5 bases). V dropped 5 bases and J dropped 2 bases, with 10 bases sitting between them. Per germline, CDR1 SGHDT and CDR2 YYEEEE. This CDR3 contains 13 residues. The CDR3 DNA follows: TGTGCCAGCAGACCCGACAGCAACTATGGCTACACCTTC. Residues: CASRPDSNYGYTF.

This rearrangement joins TRBV28 to TRBJ2-2; TRBD1 aligns across 10 bases. CDR3 length: 17 residues. Germline CDR1 is MDHEN and CDR2 is SYDVKM. The trim removed 7 bases at V and 5 bases at J, leaving 13 bases unmatched. The CDR3 here is CASTPWRDRGWTGELFF. For the CDR3, the DNA is TGTGCCAGCACCCCCTGGAGGGACAGGGGTTGGACCGGGGAGCTGTTTTTT.

The chain is built from TRBV2 and TRBJ2-5, with D unresolved. Deletions cut 2 bases from V and 14 bases from J, with 6 bases between. The CDR3 is 9 residues long. Germline V gives CDR1 SNHLY, CDR2 FYNNEI. CDR3 in DNA: TGTGCCAGCAGTGAAAAACTTTACTTC. It specifies CASSEKLYF.

This clone occurred a few times. The chain combines TRBV5-1 with TRBJ2-2; 7 bases line up with TRBD1. Per germline, CDR1 SGHRS and CDR2 YFSETQ. The CDR3 has 15 amino acids. The V segment lost 4 bases and the J segment 0 bases; nucleotides outside the gene matches: 3. The CDR3 region is CASSPGTANTGELFF. In DNA, the CDR3 is TGCGCCAGCAGCCCTGGGACAGCGAACACCGGGGAGCTGTTTTTT.

CDR3 sequence reads: CASSLKSRTVLTF. The CDR3 DNA sequence: TGTGCCAGCAGCTTAAAATCGAGGACCGTCCTGACTTTC. The V call is TRBV7-8, the J call TRBJ2-6; D call uncertain. This CDR3 has 13 amino acids. The V and J ends lost 2 bases and 12 bases respectively, with 11 bases between them. Germline CDR1 SGHVS, CDR2 FQNEAQ. Variable domain in full (rest from reference TRBV7-8 and TRBJ2-6): GAGVSQSPRYKVAKRGQDVALRCDPISGHVSLFWYQQALGQGPEFLTYFQNEAQLDKSGLPSDRFFAERPEGSVSTLKIQRTQQEDSAVYLCASSLKSRTVLTFGAGSRLTVL.